This T cell receptor (beta chain) is from a study of shared clonotypes between healthy human individuals. Produced via immunoSEQ multiplex PCR; TCRdb's table is partial and in-frame only. The table lists roughly 1,500,000 clones, around 98% of them singletons, with about 0.45% in the top ten. Germline CDR1 MDHEN, CDR2 SYDVKM. The CDR3 is 13 amino acids. V gave up 10 bases and J gave up 6 bases, with 18 bases separating them. This receptor was identified in a man aged 25-45 years in good health. Sequencing was performed on naive CD4+ T cells sorted from blood. As for subset: CD45RA+ positively selected. The V call is TRBV28, the J call TRBJ1-2; D remains unclear. The CDR3 DNA sequence: TGTGCCACCTTTATAATGGCGACGGATGGCTACACCTTC. Translated, it gives CATFIMATDGYTF.